The 21 T cell receptor beta chains reported below all come from one sample, sequenced in a study of blood T cell repertoires in COVID-19. Data came from immunoSEQ multiplex PCR; TCRdb stores just in-frame clones and leaves some out. There are approximately 250,000 clones in the sample; 85% to 95% occur only once, and 2.5% to 3% lies in the top ten. What was sequenced was PBMCs or T cells enriched from blood (not recorded which). These TCRs come from a man between 35 and 55 years old who had been exposed to COVID-19.

In this sample, this clone turned up once. This chain uses TRBV7-2 with TRBJ2-1, with TRBD2 matching over 13 bases. Trimming cost V 10 bases and J 5 bases; bases outside gene matches: 11. This CDR3 is built from 16 residues. Germline CDR1 is SGHTA and CDR2 is FQGNSA. The CDR3 loop is CATEPFGTSGNNEQFF. Here the CDR3 DNA reads TGTGCCACCGAACCCTTCGGGACTAGCGGGAACAATGAGCAGTTCTTC.

V and J are TRBV7-2 and TRBJ2-1; D is possibly TRBD2 (5 bases). V shed 8 bases and J shed 4 bases, with 12 bases lying between them. Germline V gene sequence: CDR1 SGHTA, CDR2 FQGNSA. This CDR3 region has 13 residues. CDR3 nucleotide sequence: TGTGCCAGCTCCGGGGTCGTTTACAATGAGCAGTTCTTC. Amino acid sequence: CASSGVVYNEQFF.

The V call is TRBV3-1 (or the pseudogene TRBV3-2), the J call TRBJ2-7; 7 nucleotides match TRBD2. V dropped 3 bases and J dropped 3; count of bases not matched to a gene: 5. Per the germline V gene, CDR1 is LGHDT and CDR2 is YNNKEL (reference sequence). CDR3 size: 14 residues. CDR3 region: CASSHIAGSYEQYF. The CDR3 DNA sequence: TGTGCCAGCAGCCACATAGCGGGTAGCTACGAGCAGTACTTC.

V and J are TRBV18 and TRBJ1-1; D is unclear. CDR1 and CDR2 (germline): KGHSH, LQKENI. Trimming removed 8 bases from V and 1 base from J, with 14 bases in between. This CDR3 comprises 14 residues. The CDR3 is CASRIMSGNTEAFF. In DNA form, the CDR3 reads TGTGCCAGCCGTATTATGTCCGGGAACACTGAAGCTTTCTTT. Looking up the rest from reference TRBV18 and TRBJ1-1 gives the full variable domain: NAGVMQNPRHLVRRRGQEARLRCSPMKGHSHVYWYRQLPEEGLKFMVYLQKENIIDESGMPKERFSAEFPKEGPSILRIQQVVRGDSAAYFCASRIMSGNTEAFFGQGTRLTVV.

The chain couples TRBV11-3 to TRBJ1-1; D unresolved. V was pared by 0 bases and J by 3 bases, with 14 bases between. CDR3 size: 16 residues. Germline V gene sequence: CDR1 SGHNT, CDR2 YENEEA. The CDR3: CASSLEARAVDTEAFF. The CDR3 region has the DNA TGTGCCAGCAGCTTAGAGGCGCGGGCTGTCGACACTGAAGCTTTCTTT.

V usage is TRBV28 and J usage is TRBJ2-2, with 8 nucleotides matching TRBD1. Germline CDR1 reads MDHEN; CDR2 reads SYDVKM. CDR3 length: 16 residues. V lost 5 bases to trimming and J lost 4 bases; unmatched junction nucleotides: 9. CDR3: CASSTRRTGSTGELFF. CDR3 DNA sequence: TGTGCCAGCAGTACCCGTCGGACAGGGAGCACCGGGGAGCTGTTTTTT.

The chain has TRBV12-5 and TRBJ2-4; TRBD1 might be the D (6 bases). From germline, CDR1 is LGHNT and CDR2 FRNRAP. The germline V and J ends were trimmed by 2 bases and 3 bases, with 11 bases remaining between them. The CDR3 contains 15 residues. CDR3 sequence: CASGLKAGDKNIQYF. CDR3 DNA sequence: TGTGCTAGTGGTTTGAAAGCAGGGGACAAAAACATTCAGTACTTC. The full variable domain, completed using reference TRBV12-5 and TRBJ2-4, is DARVTQTPRHKVTEMGQEVTMRCQPILGHNTVFWYRQTMMQGLELLAYFRNRAPLDDSGMPKDRFSAEMPDATLATLKIQPSEPRDSAVYFCASGLKAGDKNIQYFGAGTRLSVL.

CDR3 in DNA: TGTGCCAGCAGCCCCCTCACTAGCGGGAGGTACAATGAGCAGTTCTTC. Translated, it gives CASSPLTSGRYNEQFF. This chain links TRBV28 with TRBJ2-1, with 12 bases that match TRBD2. V lost 6 bases, J lost 4 bases, and 7 bases stayed unmatched. This CDR3 has 16 amino acids. From germline, CDR1 is MDHEN and CDR2 SYDVKM.

The V gene is TRBV7-9, the J gene TRBJ1-5; D perhaps matches TRBD1 (6 bases). The CDR3 length is 13 residues. Germline V gene lookup returns CDR1 SEHNR and CDR2 FQNEAQ (reference sequence). V was trimmed by 8 bases and J by 1 base, leaving 9 bases between them. Here the CDR3 DNA reads TGTGCCAGCCAGGGGACGAGCAATCAGCCCCAGCATTTT. It is translated as CASQGTSNQPQHF.

V is TRBV19 and J is TRBJ1-5, with TRBD1 matching over 9 bases. The germline gives CDR1 LNHDA, CDR2 SQIVND (reference sequence). Germline trimming cut 5 bases from V and 1 base from J; bases unmatched to any gene: 3. CDR3 length: 15 residues. The CDR3 loop reads CASSSGQGSNQPQHF. The CDR3 nucleotides are TGTGCCAGTAGTTCGGGACAGGGAAGCAATCAGCCCCAGCATTTT.

This clone showed up just a few times. The chain employs TRBV10-1 and TRBJ2-1; the D gene is possibly TRBD2 (6 bases). This CDR3 has 17 residues. Trimming stripped 6 bases from V and 0 bases from J, with 18 bases between. Germline V CDR1 and CDR2: WNHNN, SYGVQD (reference sequence). The CDR3 DNA is TGCGCCAGCAGCGATGAGCGGGCCGTAAGCTCCTACAATGAGCAGTTCTTC. Translating gives CASSDERAVSSYNEQFF.

The J gene is TRBJ1-2, the V gene TRBV12-5, with a possible D match to TRBD1 (6 bases). V gave up 5 bases and J gave up 6 bases, with 16 bases separating them. The CDR3 consists of 14 residues. CDR1 and CDR2 from the germline V gene are LGHNT and FRNRAP. CDR3 region: CASGAYRERHGYTF. CDR3 DNA: TGTGCTAGTGGTGCCTACAGGGAGCGACATGGCTACACCTTC.

The V call is TRBV7-3, the J call TRBJ1-5; D is unclear. The CDR3 covers 21 residues. The ends were cut back, 5 bases at V and 0 bases at J, with 29 bases in the middle. Germline V gene sequence: CDR1 SGHTA, CDR2 FQGTGA. DNA of the CDR3: TGTGCCAGCAGCCCCGAGTCTCCGGCCCGATCCACGGGTAATAGCAATCAGCCCCAGCATTTT. Encoded protein: CASSPESPARSTGNSNQPQHF.

The chain links TRBV18 to TRBJ1-1; the D is unclear. The CDR3 spans 13 residues. Trimming removed 3 bases at V and 4 bases at J, with 9 bases between. Germline V gene data show CDR1 as KGHSH and CDR2 as LQKENI. CDR3 sequence (DNA): TGTGCCAGCTCACCGACAAGTAGCACTGAAGCTTTCTTT. It yields the protein CASSPTSSTEAFF. The entire variable domain, with the rest obtained from reference TRBV18 and TRBJ1-1, is as follows: NAGVMQNPRHLVRRRGQEARLRCSPMKGHSHVYWYRQLPEEGLKFMVYLQKENIIDESGMPKERFSAEFPKEGPSILRIQQVVRGDSAAYFCASSPTSSTEAFFGQGTRLTVV.

The rearrangement uses TRBV7-2 and TRBJ2-2, with 8 bases lining up with TRBD2. Germline V gene sequence: CDR1 SGHTA, CDR2 FQGNSA. The CDR3 runs 14 residues. V was clipped by 3 bases and J by 6 bases; unmatched bases: 3. The CDR3 coding sequence is TGTGCCAGCAGCTTTGGCGGGAGGTCCGGGGAGCTGTTTTTT. Residues: CASSFGGRSGELFF.

The chain combines TRBV18 with TRBJ2-7; 10 bases map to TRBD2. V lost 9 bases, J lost 2 bases, and 7 bases stayed unmatched. Germline values: CDR1 KGHSH, CDR2 LQKENI. The CDR3 runs to 14 residues. The CDR3 region is CASRRTSGTYEQYF. For the CDR3, the DNA is TGTGCCAGTCGAAGGACTAGCGGAACCTACGAGCAGTACTTC.

The J gene is TRBJ2-1, the V gene TRBV27; weak D call: TRBD1 (5 bases). Germline V CDR1 and CDR2: MNHEY, SMNVEV (reference sequence). The CDR3 covers 14 residues. The germline V and J ends were trimmed by 1 base and 9 bases, with 13 bases remaining between them. The CDR3 DNA is TGTGCCAGCAGTTTATATGGCAGGGTTAGTGAGCAGTTCTTC. It is translated as CASSLYGRVSEQFF.

V and J are TRBV1 and TRBJ2-1; no DNA check was done on the table's D call, TRBD2. TRBV1 is termed a pseudogene. This CDR3 is built from 15 residues. In nucleotides, the CDR3 is TGCACCAGCAGCCAAGATATAGAGGGTTACAATGAGCAGTTCTTC. It specifies CTSSQDIEGYNEQFF.

J is TRBJ2-7 and V is TRBV28; TRBD2 matches at 10 bases. The CDR3 covers 14 residues. Germline assignment: CDR1 MDHEN and CDR2 SYDVKM. The V segment lost 6 bases and the J segment 3 bases; nucleotides outside the gene matches: 5. CDR3 DNA: TGTGCCAGCAGGTCCGCTAGCGGGAGCTACGAGCAGTACTTC. Its protein product is CASRSASGSYEQYF.

The rearrangement links TRBV27 to TRBJ1-4; perhaps TRBD1 as D (6 bases). Trimming took 5 bases from V and 3 from J, leaving 13 bases between them. Germline lookup yields CDR1 MNHEY and CDR2 SMNVEV (reference sequence). The length of the CDR3 is 15 residues. CDR3 amino acids: CASSNTGRPNEKLFF. The CDR3 DNA reads as TGTGCCAGCAGTAATACAGGGAGACCTAATGAAAAACTGTTTTTT.

The V gene is TRBV18, the J gene TRBJ1-3; D call uncertain. V lost 5 bases and J 8 bases, leaving 13 bases between the germline ends. CDR1 is KGHSH and CDR2 is LQKENI in the germline V gene. The CDR3 runs 13 residues. CDR3 bases: TGTGCCAGCTCATCTAATAATCGGGACACCATATATTTT. It translates to CASSSNNRDTIYF.